The clone carrying this TCR beta chain was observed a single time. Germline V gene lookup returns CDR1 MNHEY and CDR2 SVGAGI. The CDR3 sequence is 15 residues long. Trimming removed 0 bases from V and 7 bases from J; junction bases left unmatched: 4. Authors' analysis steps: Cell counts per sample came from amplifying reference gene primers. Profiling relied on immunoSEQ multiplex PCR, and the TCRdb table lists in-frame clones only, not all of them. V and J calls plus clone size are reproduced from that table; the DNA served to infer D and trimming. The sample yields under 450,000 clones, roughly 90% seen once. This sample was included in a study of blood T cell repertoires in COVID-19. Turning to the study itself: T cells, B-cell-depleted T cells, or PBMCs provided the cDNA or gDNA that served as material.

Those enrolled in Seattle joined during active infection and were followed longitudinally afterward. The chain employs TRBV6-5 and TRBJ2-2; 8 nucleotides match TRBD2. Sequencing was carried out using peripheral blood. The sequence derives from a woman aged 55-69 years with COVID-19, enrolled during active disease. CDR3 region: CASSYSRGGNGELFF. The CDR3 DNA reads TGTGCCAGCAGTTACTCTCGCGGGGGGAACGGGGAGCTGTTTTTT.